This T cell receptor beta chain was observed in a study of early T cells in non-severe SARS-CoV-2 infection. This clonotype was counted at least ten times. TCRdb reprocessed the 5' RACE reads via MiXCR and lists one record per CDR3 protein. The sample holds more than 65,000 distinct CDR3 sequences, roughly 4.6% seen once. The CDR3 runs to 16 residues. Trimming removed 4 bases from V and 7 bases from J; junction bases left unmatched: 11. The germline V gene encodes CDR1 SGHAT and CDR2 FQNNGV. The source of this sequence is an adult who was a healthcare worker with PCR-confirmed SARS-CoV-2 infection or an uninfected control (not recorded which). The donor label of this sample is uncertain. The chain recombines TRBV11-2 with TRBJ2-1, with TRBD1 identical over 9 bases. The sequencing used whole blood, collected at baseline. The CDR3 DNA follows: TGTGCCAGCAGCTCTGCCGGGACAGGGATGGAGAATGAGCAGTTCTTC. It codes for CASSSAGTGMENEQFF.